The 13 T cell receptor beta chains listed next were all sequenced from one sample in a study of blood T cell repertoires in COVID-19. Sequenced by immunoSEQ multiplex PCR; TCRdb stores in-frame clones only, minus some. The table has 90,000 to 120,000 clones, around 82% seen once. The sequenced sample was peripheral blood. The receptors here all came from a human donor in a cohort sampled during active COVID-19.

The chain has TRBV5-1 and TRBJ2-7; 12 bases are shared with TRBD2. The CDR3 is 15 residues long. Trimming removed 5 bases from V and 2 bases from J; junction bases left unmatched: 5. Germline values: CDR1 SGHRS, CDR2 YFSETQ. The CDR3 loop reads CASRDGLAGTYEQYF. As DNA, the CDR3 is TGCGCCAGCAGGGATGGACTAGCGGGAACCTACGAGCAGTACTTC.

This chain connects TRBV7-2 to TRBJ1-3; D is undetermined. Germline V gene lookup returns CDR1 SGHTA and CDR2 FQGNSA. V was shortened by 5 bases and J by 1 base, with 6 bases between the two germline ends. CDR3 size: 13 residues. CDR3 amino acids: CASSALSGNTIYF. For the CDR3, the DNA is TGTGCCAGCAGCGCACTGTCTGGAAACACCATATATTTT.

Regarding this clone: The junction and the germline gene differ at one end; a read error may be behind it. This sequence joins TRBV12-3 or TRBV12-4 and TRBJ2-1; TRBD1 matches 9 bases. The CDR3 is made up of 12 amino acids. CDR3 sequence reads: CASSLKGTGFVF. The CDR3 DNA reads TGTGCCAGCAGTTTAAAAGGGACAGGGTTTGTCTTC.

This chain uses TRBV3-1 (or the pseudogene TRBV3-2) with TRBJ1-5; a weak D match, TRBD1 (6 bases). From germline, CDR1 is LGHDT and CDR2 YNNKEL (reference sequence). The CDR3 loop spans 15 amino acids. Trimming shortened V by 3 bases and J by 0 bases, and 9 bases separated the two germline ends. The CDR3 here is CASSQGANSNQPQHF. CDR3 in DNA: TGTGCCAGCAGCCAGGGGGCTAATAGCAATCAGCCCCAGCATTTT.

This chain joins TRBV11-2 and TRBJ1-5; TRBD1 aligns across 8 bases. CDR1 is SGHAT and CDR2 is FQNNGV in the germline V gene. This CDR3 is 14 amino acids long. The J segment lost 7 bases and the V segment lost 5 bases, leaving 7 bases of the junction unmatched. The DNA for the CDR3 is TGTGCCAGCAGCCGAGACAGGGGAGGCCAGCCCCAGCATTTT. It codes for CASSRDRGGQPQHF.

This chain joins TRBV30 and TRBJ2-3; the match to TRBD2 covers 7 bases. Trimming took 0 bases from V and 5 from J; bases not matched to a gene: 2. Germline CDR1 and CDR2: GTSNPN and SVGIG (reference sequence). This CDR3 has 13 amino acids. The CDR3 coding sequence is TGTGCCTGGAGTGTATGGGGGGGAGATACGCAGTATTTT. Protein sequence: CAWSVWGGDTQYF.

In nucleotides, the CDR3 is TGTGCCAGCAGATTAGCGGGGGCGGAGACCCAGTACTTC. It specifies CASRLAGAETQYF. The gene calls are TRBV5-4 and TRBJ2-5; 9 positions match TRBD2. Losses at the gene ends were 5 bases for V and 5 bases for J; bases not matched to a gene: 4. The length of the CDR3 is 13 residues. Germline V lookup: CDR1 SGHNT, CDR2 YYREEE (reference sequence).

The chain employs TRBV2 and TRBJ2-4; D perhaps matches TRBD1 (6 bases). This CDR3 comprises 14 residues. Germline V lookup: CDR1 SNHLY, CDR2 FYNNEI. The ends were cut back, 4 bases at V and 8 bases at J, with 15 bases in the middle. CDR3 sequence reads: CASSGGPGRDIQYF. DNA for the CDR3: TGTGCCAGCAGTGGGGGGCCCGGGCGGGACATTCAGTACTTC.

The chain employs TRBV28 and TRBJ1-2, with TRBD1 matching over 9 bases. CDR3 length: 16 amino acids. Germline V gene sequence: CDR1 MDHEN, CDR2 SYDVKM. Trimming removed 6 bases from V and 2 bases from J; junction bases left unmatched: 10. Here the CDR3 reads CASRGESGTGNYGYTF. DNA for the CDR3: TGTGCCAGCAGGGGGGAAAGCGGGACAGGGAACTATGGCTACACCTTC.

The rearrangement joins TRBV4-3 to TRBJ1-1, with 11 nucleotides matching TRBD1. Losses at the gene ends were 3 bases for V and 5 bases for J; bases not matched to a gene: 2. Germline loops: CDR1 LGHNA, CDR2 YSLEER. This CDR3 region has 14 residues. CDR3 DNA sequence: TGCGCCAGCAGCCATGGGACAGGGGGGACTGAAGCTTTCTTT. Translated, it gives CASSHGTGGTEAFF.

The genes are TRBV5-3 and TRBJ1-5, with D perhaps matching TRBD1 (6 bases). TRBV5-3 is an ORF, with its function uncertain. V was shortened by 4 bases and J by 1 base, with 12 bases between the two germline ends. The CDR3 is 15 amino acids. The CDR3 DNA reads as TGTGCCAGAAGCGAGGAGGACAGCAGCAATCAGCCCCAGCATTTT. The encoded protein is CARSEEDSSNQPQHF.

CDR3: CASSSDRGYTF. For the CDR3, the DNA is TGTGCCAGCAGCTCGGACAGGGGCTACACCTTC. The J gene is TRBJ1-2, the V gene TRBV7-9; TRBD1 matches at 7 bases. Losses at the gene ends were 4 bases for V and 8 bases for J; bases not matched to a gene: 1. The CDR3 loop spans 11 amino acids. Germline V lookup: CDR1 SEHNR, CDR2 FQNEAQ (reference sequence).

The chain couples TRBV5-4 to TRBJ2-7; unclear D gene. The CDR3 contains 14 residues. Germline V gene sequence: CDR1 SGHNT, CDR2 YYREEE (reference sequence). Trimming removed 1 base at V and 6 bases at J, with 14 bases between. The CDR3 coding sequence is TGTGCCAGCAGCTTGAATACCCAATGGAGCGAGCAGTACTTC. It specifies CASSLNTQWSEQYF.